The clone carrying this T cell receptor beta chain was seen a few times. The sample's time point: newly diagnosed GD, antithyroid drugs for less than 3 months. From PBMCs, RNA was extracted and then used to make the TCR library. This record comes from a study of regulatory T cells in long-lasting Graves disease. Investigators prepared the TCR beta libraries by applying iRepertoire HTBI primers and Arm-PCR of CDR3 regions. TCRdb reprocessed the multiplex PCR reads via MiXCR and lists one record per CDR3 protein. The sample lists about 530,000 distinct CDR3 sequences, 15% to 20% seen once, with around 25% in the top ten. The CDR3 runs 13 residues. Trimming cost V 2 bases and J 5 bases, with 11 bases left between them. Germline V gives CDR1 SGHKS, CDR2 YYEKEE (reference sequence). These same data were also listed under a study on T cells in Graves' hyperthyroidism and ophthalmopathy. That publication notes: Newly diagnosed hyperthyroidism, duration under 2 months, in patients aged 18 to 65. First-round RT-PCR targeting the TCR CDR3 was performed with the HTBI primer set. Blood also contained most expanded thyroid clonotypes above 0.001.

The sequence derives from a woman aged 35-65 years with Graves disease. Sequencing used peripheral blood mononuclear cells (PBMCs), obtained at new diagnosis, from a patient treated with antithyroid drugs. The chain couples TRBV5-5 to TRBJ2-7; no clear D gene. The CDR3 bases are TGTGCCAGCAGCTTACCCGCGGCGAACGAGCAGTACTTC. Translation gives CASSLPAANEQYF.